This TCR beta chain was obtained from a study of cytomegalovirus exposure and HLA in healthy donors (TCRdb year 2017). About the investigation overall: According to an earlier analysis of a few hundred of the donors, 200 million or so T cells yielded some 110 million unique TCR beta sequences and approximately 280 Gb of sequence data. About 330 gigabases of sequencing data and 70 million to 95 million unique TCR sequences made up an early release that covered 640 HLA-typed donors. Among the roughly 400 genotyped donors, roughly 80% belonged to the genetic ancestry cluster associated with self-reported Caucasian donors. The study was designed to test whether signatures of past pathogen exposure could be identified by cataloging public T cell receptors. The study profiled the T cell repertoires of some 610 subjects by immunosequencing and related them to cytomegalovirus serostatus. Besides the first cohort of roughly 640 subjects, a separate validation cohort made up of 120 different subjects was used. To predict cytomegalovirus infection status, the study brought together high-throughput TCR immunosequencing, statistical association of individual TCRs with disease status, and machine learning. In a later analysis, previously published TCR beta repertoires from 550 to 700 donors were re-analyzed and high-resolution HLA genotyping was added so that TCR occurrence patterns could be studied. Rather than using new phenotypic data, the later analysis identified candidate immune exposures from TCR beta sequences and from how often those sequences occurred across donors. An earlier analysis of about 620 of the donors applied high-throughput TCR beta sequencing to assess whether each TCR beta V gene segment acted as functional or pseudogenic. Donor age, sex, ethnicity and CMV serostatus were collected together with the repertoire data. Genome-wide SNP genotypes for about three fifths of the roughly 670 donors were used in a later genetic analysis, which treated that subset as a discovery cohort. Every repertoire in the discovery cohort had been generated on one and the same sequencing platform. HLA typing covered class I and class II loci at four-digit resolution. The number of typed donors differed by locus: roughly 629-640 for A, B, C, DRB1 and DQB1; 500 to 550 for DQA1; 606 for DPA1; and roughly 490 for DPB1. Four or five DR-DQ haplotypes were handled as single units for association and clustering because linkage in the cohort was strong. Among about 360 genotyped donors of the cohort, an average of approximately 230,000 unique TCR beta nucleotide sequences were sequenced per donor, roughly 20% of them non-productive.

For CDR1 and CDR2, the germline V gene lists LGHNT and FRNRAP. Measured from the cysteine to the phenylalanine, the CDR3 is 12 residues long. Only the CDR3 portion is preserved as DNA: 36 bases, with reading frame beginning at the first base. A distance of 8 bases separates the germline ends of V and J, which lose 5 bases and 3 bases respectively. The cohort consisted of 650 to 700 healthy bone marrow donors. All cohort members were sampled while nominally healthy, although unrecorded immune exposures were likely present. The donor was CMV seronegative and belonged to the group of 380 or so seronegative cohort members. A peripheral blood sample was provided by each donor, and peripheral blood mononuclear cells were used for TCR beta sequencing. The Qiagen DNeasy Blood Extraction Kit was used to extract genomic DNA from the blood cell samples. What the work shows at the level of the full study, not this receptor alone: When HLA alleles, especially DR and DQ, strongly co-occurred, attributing TCR associations to individual alleles was difficult. A later analysis found that HLA-associated TCR beta chains were more clonally expanded and had lower generation probabilities than equally common non-associated chains. Cytomegalovirus status was reported to be diagnosed by the classifier with high specificity and sensitivity in both the original and validation cohorts. The authors suggested that the approach could potentially be generalized to other disease states and immunological phenotypes. According to a later analysis, parvovirus B19, influenza, CMV and Epstein-Barr virus appeared linked to several top co-occurrence clusters. Linkage disequilibrium might explain the correlated functional status among segregating V segments, but an unknown experimental factor could not be excluded. Specific HLA alleles were associated with about 17,000 TCR beta sequences at a false discovery rate of 0.05 in a later analysis. Because the 87-base-pair reads could not distinguish some IMGT-functional V segments, including TRBV6-2 and TRBV6-3, those segments were excluded. Because counts were too low, seventeen rarely observed V segments, including chromosome 9 orphons, were excluded from the earlier analysis of 587 of the donors. A cluster of highly shared sequence variants was judged likely to be a technical artifact of the sequencing pipeline. Because HLA typing was missing for some donors at each locus, association tests included only the typed subset. In the study, 150 to 200 TCR beta chains were listed as associated with cytomegalovirus. Most TCR sequences were seen in very few donors, while some public TCRs were found in many individuals. The presence/absence analyses assumed that sequencing depth was roughly uniform across donors, and that assumption may not be true. A further reported finding was that TCR beta sequences accurately predicted the HLA-A and HLA-B alleles for most subjects in the first cohort. In this cohort, only TCR beta chains were sequenced, and detectable features were limited by the absence of alpha or paired-chain data. A later analysis found that most CMV-associated TCR beta chains appeared HLA-restricted, with HLA associations seemingly driven largely by CMV exposure. A later genetic analysis reported fewer N-insertions in productive TCRs among donors in an Asian-associated ancestry cluster than the roughly 650-donor mean. Immune exposure information for the cohort was limited to CMV serostatus. Three of the identified cytomegalovirus-associated TCR beta chains were confirmed in vitro to be specific for cytomegalovirus antigens. In a later genetic analysis, a missense DCLRE1C variant was associated with V-gene and J-gene trimming of TCR beta chains, and the association was replicated in an independent cohort. In an earlier analysis of fewer than 700 of the donors, most TCR beta V segments appeared in productive rearrangements about 87% or about 30% of the time, broadly matching IMGT annotations. In a later analysis, the rate of TCR association differed among HLA loci, with DRB1 alleles having the most associated TCRs and HLA-C alleles having the fewest.

Remarks on this clone: Its antigen specificity is not known. There are no base qualities to consult, and no much larger clone falls within one base.

Library preparation used the immunoSEQ multiplex PCR assay. The multiplex PCR relied on a mix of 60 forward primers for TCR Vbeta segments and 13 reverse primers for TCR Jbeta segments. The CDR3 region of rearranged TCR beta genes was amplified from genomic DNA with a multiplex PCR assay. On the Illumina HiSeq System, the amplified TCR beta libraries were sequenced as 87-base-pair reads. For the original study's pipeline: Across the roughly 700 repertoires, a later analysis counted 80 million or so unique TCR beta chains, 9 million to 14 million of which were shared by at least two donors. To remove PCR and sequencing errors, raw reads were error-corrected and collapsed into unique sequences using a nearest-neighbor algorithm that merged closely related sequences. To assign V, D and J gene segments, CDR3 sequences were aligned to IMGT reference sequences. Each retained sequence needed at least a six-nucleotide match to both a V gene segment and a J gene segment. A rearrangement counted as productive if the CDR3 had no stop codons and remained in frame with V and J, and every other rearrangement counted as non-productive. CDR3 was defined by IMGT convention, running from the second conserved V-encoded cysteine to the conserved J-encoded phenylalanine. Sequences without an unambiguous match to a single V gene segment were excluded from the earlier analysis of a few hundred of the donors. In an earlier analysis of 500 to 750 of the donors, V segments were called functional above 56.7% productive rearrangements and were called segregating when the between-donor standard deviation exceeded 5%. A statistical classification framework was developed to diagnose cytomegalovirus status using the catalog of TCR beta chain sequences. In a later analysis, V and J genes were assigned by comparing TCR nucleotide sequences against IMGT/GENE-DB human TR gene sequences. A later analysis assigned CDR3 sequences and most-parsimonious VDJ recombination scenarios with the TCRdist pipeline. In a later analysis, each TCR beta chain was defined by its CDR3 amino acid sequence together with its V-gene family, and reads without a unique V-gene family were excluded. A later analysis removed 550 to 700 highly shared, low-generation-probability nucleotide sequences to deal with suspected cross-contamination and a sequencing artifact. A later analysis calculated a clonal expansion index for each public chain from normalized within-repertoire ranks of inferred template counts. A later analysis computed generation probabilities with a VDJ recombination model fitted to out-of-frame rearrangements, and checked the results against IGoR. A later analysis scored TCR-TCR, TCR-HLA and TCR-CMV co-occurrence with hypergeometric tests, applying a repertoire-size bias correction to TCR pairs. To estimate false discovery rates, a later analysis permuted the HLA or CMV assignments 20 times. A later analysis grouped co-occurring TCRs with DBSCAN, adding TCRdist sequence similarity when clustering within HLA-allele-positive subsets. Repertoires with fewer than 30,000 or more than 120,000 public chains were left out of co-occurrence clustering, as were several repertoires with anomalous nucleotide sharing. Entries here come from immuneACCESS through TCRdb and include only in-frame sequences with V and J called. Some clones fail to appear in such tables; in the studies checked, an unresolved V gene covers under half of the shortfall, and the cause of the remainder is unknown. V and J calls and clone size follow that table, whereas D and trimming were derived from the DNA. The sample has over 95,000 clones on record, around 77% of them singletons. The ten largest account for 7.7% of the sample.

The chain was built from TRBV12-5 and TRBJ2-7; the D gene identity is not certain. The sequencing sample was made of PBMCs. This receptor was taken from a female donor in good health and CMV-seronegative. The DNA is TGTGCTAGTGGTACTGACAACTACGAGCAGTACTTC. Its coded protein is CASGTDNYEQYF.